This is a list of T cell receptor beta chains from one sample in a study of cytomegalovirus exposure and HLA in healthy donors. Profiled with immunoSEQ multiplex PCR; TCRdb holds only in-frame clones, not every one. This sample yields about 150,000 clones, of which roughly 70% are seen a single time; approximately 3% belongs to the top ten. What was sequenced was PBMCs. The receptor set was obtained from a male donor in good health and CMV-seronegative. CDR3s include the opening cysteine and the closing phenylalanine or tryptophan.

V gene: TRBV1
J gene: TRBJ2-7
CDR3 protein: CTSSQYETSGAPYEQYF

V gene: TRBV6-1
J gene: TRBJ2-7
CDR3 protein: CASRLGQGDVNEQYF

V gene: TRBV28
J gene: -
CDR3 protein: CASSIQGAGPRSYEQYF

V gene: TRBV7-2
J gene: TRBJ2-5
CDR3 protein: CASSFSGRQETQYF

V gene: TRBV19
J gene: TRBJ2-2
CDR3 protein: CASSHRRVFQTGELFF

V gene: TRBV7-9
J gene: TRBJ1-1
CDR3 protein: CASSLVGTPNTEAFF

V gene: TRBV18
J gene: TRBJ1-3
CDR3 protein: CASSLLRDPSGNTIYF

V gene: TRBV5-4
J gene: TRBJ2-5
CDR3 protein: CASSLGLAAPRTQYF

V gene: TRBV19
J gene: TRBJ1-5
CDR3 protein: CASSMSAGQGKYQPQHF

V gene: TRBV5-8
J gene: TRBJ2-3
CDR3 protein: CASSSYSGVRTDTQYF

V gene: TRBV2
J gene: TRBJ1-1
CDR3 protein: CASSYTGGETEAFF

V gene: TRBV6-5
J gene: TRBJ2-1
CDR3 protein: CASSFGGLDNEQFF

V gene: TRBV11-2
J gene: TRBJ1-2
CDR3 protein: CASSLGQGGTYGYTF

V gene: TRBV29-1
J gene: TRBJ2-1
CDR3 protein: CSVDFPLLPSGYNEQFF

V gene: TRBV7-2
J gene: TRBJ2-4
CDR3 protein: CASSPKTGVNIQYF

V gene: TRBV15
J gene: TRBJ1-2
CDR3 protein: CASRPVEDYGYTF

V gene: TRBV18
J gene: TRBJ2-7
CDR3 protein: CASSPVGTYSYEQYF

V gene: TRBV6-4
J gene: TRBJ2-3
CDR3 protein: CASSGQGGADTQYF

V gene: TRBV9
J gene: TRBJ2-4
CDR3 protein: CASSNRDRGKHQYF

V gene: TRBV7-6
J gene: TRBJ1-4
CDR3 protein: CASSRGPNEKLFF

V gene: TRBV6-1
J gene: TRBJ2-2
CDR3 protein: CASSFRVLSTGELFF

V gene: TRBV5-1
J gene: TRBJ1-1
CDR3 protein: CASSLYPGADTEAFF

V gene: TRBV10-3
J gene: TRBJ2-1
CDR3 protein: CAISESTSNYNEQFF

V gene: TRBV19
J gene: TRBJ2-3
CDR3 protein: CASSTPQGTTDTQYF

V gene: TRBV7-7
J gene: TRBJ1-1
CDR3 protein: CASSHPRTGVTEAFF

V gene: TRBV6-1
J gene: TRBJ2-7
CDR3 protein: CASSAKRGTRGAYEQYF

V gene: TRBV28
J gene: TRBJ2-2
CDR3 protein: CASKDRGDTGELFF

V gene: TRBV5-1
J gene: TRBJ2-2
CDR3 protein: CASSPQGNTGELFF

V gene: TRBV6-1
J gene: TRBJ2-6
CDR3 protein: CASSDQGLGANVLTF

V gene: TRBV6-1
J gene: TRBJ2-2
CDR3 protein: CASTPGGQGAGELFF

V gene: TRBV7-9
J gene: TRBJ2-7
CDR3 protein: CSSSPGTASDEQYF

V gene: TRBV7-2
J gene: TRBJ2-2
CDR3 protein: CASSLGGTGASTGELFF

V gene: TRBV7-9
J gene: TRBJ2-1
CDR3 protein: CSTEGGPNNLGYNEQFF

V gene: TRBV29-1
J gene: TRBJ1-4
CDR3 protein: CSAGGGRDEKLFF

V gene: TRBV5-1
J gene: TRBJ2-3
CDR3 protein: CASSLDAGSTDTQYF

V gene: TRBV7-2
J gene: -
CDR3 protein: CASSLEVSYEQYF

V gene: TRBV20-1
J gene: TRBJ2-7
CDR3 protein: CSAIGLDEQYF

V gene: TRBV7-8
J gene: TRBJ2-5
CDR3 protein: CASSLQETQYF

V gene: TRBV5-1
J gene: TRBJ2-5
CDR3 protein: CASSQSGPLATEETQYF

V gene: TRBV28
J gene: TRBJ1-3
CDR3 protein: CASSLGTRTGGLAEDF

V gene: TRBV7-2
J gene: TRBJ2-7
CDR3 protein: CASSLDRVEGEQYF

V gene: TRBV2
J gene: TRBJ2-3
CDR3 protein: CASSPRTGGTDTQYF

V gene: TRBV18
J gene: TRBJ2-7
CDR3 protein: CASSLTESYEQYF

V gene: TRBV29-1
J gene: TRBJ2-5
CDR3 protein: CSVEGSGGLKETQYF

V gene: TRBV6-6
J gene: TRBJ1-3
CDR3 protein: CASSYPSGNTIYF

V gene: TRBV4-3
J gene: TRBJ1-3
CDR3 protein: CASSQEDTGNTIYF

V gene: TRBV9
J gene: TRBJ2-1
CDR3 protein: CASSALAGGPNEQFF

V gene: TRBV10-3
J gene: TRBJ1-1
CDR3 protein: CAISGGAGATGAVQAFF

V gene: TRBV29-1
J gene: TRBJ1-2
CDR3 protein: CSVYVGATEGYTF

V gene: TRBV6-5
J gene: TRBJ2-7
CDR3 protein: CASRRTSGGIYEQYF

V gene: TRBV7-9
J gene: TRBJ2-5
CDR3 protein: CASSLTRGETQYF

V gene: TRBV5-6
J gene: TRBJ2-7
CDR3 protein: CASSNLEGYEQYF